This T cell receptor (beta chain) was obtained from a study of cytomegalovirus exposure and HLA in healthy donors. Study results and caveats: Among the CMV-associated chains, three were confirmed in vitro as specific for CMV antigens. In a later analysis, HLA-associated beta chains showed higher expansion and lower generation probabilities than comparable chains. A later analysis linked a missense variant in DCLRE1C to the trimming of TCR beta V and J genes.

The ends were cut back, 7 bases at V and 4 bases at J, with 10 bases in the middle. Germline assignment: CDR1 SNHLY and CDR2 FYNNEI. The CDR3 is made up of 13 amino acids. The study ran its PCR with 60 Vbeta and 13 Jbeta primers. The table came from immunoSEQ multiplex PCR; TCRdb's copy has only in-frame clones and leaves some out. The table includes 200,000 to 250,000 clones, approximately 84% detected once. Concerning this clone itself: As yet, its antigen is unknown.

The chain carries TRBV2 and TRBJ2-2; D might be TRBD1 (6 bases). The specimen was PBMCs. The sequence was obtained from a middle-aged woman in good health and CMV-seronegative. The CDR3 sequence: CASNRDGTGELFF. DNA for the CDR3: TGTGCCAGCAACAGGGATGGCACCGGGGAGCTGTTTTTT.